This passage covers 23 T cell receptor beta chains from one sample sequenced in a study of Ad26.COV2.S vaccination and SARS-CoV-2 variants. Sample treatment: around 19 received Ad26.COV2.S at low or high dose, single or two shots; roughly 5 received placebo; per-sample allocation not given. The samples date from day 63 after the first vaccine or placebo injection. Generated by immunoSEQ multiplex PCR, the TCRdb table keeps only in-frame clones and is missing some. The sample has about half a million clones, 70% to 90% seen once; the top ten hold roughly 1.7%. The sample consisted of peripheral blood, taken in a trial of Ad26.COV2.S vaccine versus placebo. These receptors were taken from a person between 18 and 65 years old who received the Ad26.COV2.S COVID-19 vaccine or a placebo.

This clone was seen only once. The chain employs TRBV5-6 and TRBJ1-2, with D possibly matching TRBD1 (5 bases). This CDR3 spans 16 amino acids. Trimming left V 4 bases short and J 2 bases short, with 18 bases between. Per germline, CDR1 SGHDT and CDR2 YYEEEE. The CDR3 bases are TGTGCCAGCAGCCCGGCTGCTTTGGGACCAAACTATGGCTACACCTTC. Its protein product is CASSPAALGPNYGYTF.

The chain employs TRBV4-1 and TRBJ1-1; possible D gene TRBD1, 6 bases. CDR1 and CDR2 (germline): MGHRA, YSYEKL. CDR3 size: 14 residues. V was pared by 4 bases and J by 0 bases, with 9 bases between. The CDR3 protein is CASSRGQMNTEAFF. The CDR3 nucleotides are TGCGCCAGCAGCCGGGGACAAATGAACACTGAAGCTTTCTTT.

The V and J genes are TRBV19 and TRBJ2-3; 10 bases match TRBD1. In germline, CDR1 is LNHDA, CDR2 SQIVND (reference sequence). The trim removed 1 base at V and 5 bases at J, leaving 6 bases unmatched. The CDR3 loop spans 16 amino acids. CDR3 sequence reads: CASSIGGTGVGDTQYF. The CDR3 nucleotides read TGTGCCAGTAGTATAGGCGGGACAGGGGTTGGAGATACGCAGTATTTT.

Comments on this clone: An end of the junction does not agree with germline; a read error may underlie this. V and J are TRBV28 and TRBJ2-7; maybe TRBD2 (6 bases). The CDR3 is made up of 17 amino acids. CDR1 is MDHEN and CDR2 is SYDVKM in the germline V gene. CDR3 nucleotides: TGTGCCAGCAGTTTACCTGTGGGGGGATCGGACTCCGACGAGCAGTACTTC. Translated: CASSLPVGGSDSDEQYF.

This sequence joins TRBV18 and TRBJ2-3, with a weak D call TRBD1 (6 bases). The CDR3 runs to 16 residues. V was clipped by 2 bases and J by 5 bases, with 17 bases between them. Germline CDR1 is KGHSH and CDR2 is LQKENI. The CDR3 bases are TGTGCCAGCTCACCATGGTTAACAGGGCAGGAAGATACGCAGTATTTT. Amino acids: CASSPWLTGQEDTQYF.

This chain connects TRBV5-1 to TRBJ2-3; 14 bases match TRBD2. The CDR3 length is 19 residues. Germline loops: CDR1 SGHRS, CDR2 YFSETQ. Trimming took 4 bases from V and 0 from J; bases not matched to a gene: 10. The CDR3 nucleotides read TGCGCCAGCAGCCGAGGCGAGGGACTAGCGGGAGCCAGCACAGATACGCAGTATTTT. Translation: CASSRGEGLAGASTDTQYF.

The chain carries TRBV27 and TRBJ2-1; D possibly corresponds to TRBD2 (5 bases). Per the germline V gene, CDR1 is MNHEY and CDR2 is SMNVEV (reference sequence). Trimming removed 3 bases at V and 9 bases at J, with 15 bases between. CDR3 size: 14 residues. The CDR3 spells CASSFSDGLGEQFF. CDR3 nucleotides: TGTGCCAGCAGTTTTAGCGACGGGCTTGGTGAGCAGTTCTTC.

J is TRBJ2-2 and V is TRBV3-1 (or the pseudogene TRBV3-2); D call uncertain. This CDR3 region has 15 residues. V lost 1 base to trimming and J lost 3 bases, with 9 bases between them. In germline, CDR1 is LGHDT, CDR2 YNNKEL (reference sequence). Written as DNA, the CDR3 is TGTGCCAGCAGCCAAGTCGGGCTCGACACCGGGGAGCTGTTTTTT. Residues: CASSQVGLDTGELFF.

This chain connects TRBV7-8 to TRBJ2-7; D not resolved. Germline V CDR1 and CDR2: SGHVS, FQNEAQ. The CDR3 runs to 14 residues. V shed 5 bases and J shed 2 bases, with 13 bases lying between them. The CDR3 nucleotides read TGTGCCAGCAGCGGGATGGGCCAAGCCTACGAGCAGTACTTC. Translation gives CASSGMGQAYEQYF.

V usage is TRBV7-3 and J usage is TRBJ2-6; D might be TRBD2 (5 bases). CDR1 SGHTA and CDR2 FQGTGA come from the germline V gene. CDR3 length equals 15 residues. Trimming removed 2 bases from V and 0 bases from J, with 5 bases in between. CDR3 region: CASSLGSSGANVLTF. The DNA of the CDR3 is TGTGCCAGCAGCTTAGGGAGCTCTGGGGCCAACGTCCTGACTTTC.

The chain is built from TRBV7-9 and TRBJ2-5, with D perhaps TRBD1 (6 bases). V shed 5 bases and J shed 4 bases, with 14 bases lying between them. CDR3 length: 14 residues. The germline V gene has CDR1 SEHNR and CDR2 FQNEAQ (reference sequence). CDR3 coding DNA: TGTGCCAGCAGCCCCGAGCGAGGGGGAGAGACCCAGTACTTC. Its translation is CASSPERGGETQYF. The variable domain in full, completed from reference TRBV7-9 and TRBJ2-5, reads DTGVSQNPRHKITKRGQNVTFRCDPISEHNRLYWYRQTLGQGPEFLTYFQNEAQLEKSRLLSDRFSAERPKGSFSTLEIQRTEQGDSAMYLCASSPERGGETQYFGPGTRLLVL.

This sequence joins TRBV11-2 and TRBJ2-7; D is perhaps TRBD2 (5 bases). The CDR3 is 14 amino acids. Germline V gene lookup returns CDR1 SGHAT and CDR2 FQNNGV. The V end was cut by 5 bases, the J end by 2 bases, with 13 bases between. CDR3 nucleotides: TGTGCCAGCAGCCCACGGGGAACCACCTACGAGCAGTACTTC. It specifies CASSPRGTTYEQYF.

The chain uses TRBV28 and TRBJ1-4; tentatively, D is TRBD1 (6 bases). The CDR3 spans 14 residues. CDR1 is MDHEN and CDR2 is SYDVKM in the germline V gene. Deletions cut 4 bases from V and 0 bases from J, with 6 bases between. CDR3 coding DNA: TGTGCCAGCAGTTCAGGGGCAACTAATGAAAAACTGTTTTTT. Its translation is CASSSGATNEKLFF.

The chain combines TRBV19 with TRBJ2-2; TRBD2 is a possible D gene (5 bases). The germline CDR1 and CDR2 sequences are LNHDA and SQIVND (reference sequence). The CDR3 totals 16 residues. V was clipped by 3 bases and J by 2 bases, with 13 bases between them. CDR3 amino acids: CASSIGSRLNTGELFF. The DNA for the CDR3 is TGTGCCAGTAGTATTGGGAGCCGCCTTAACACCGGGGAGCTGTTTTTT.

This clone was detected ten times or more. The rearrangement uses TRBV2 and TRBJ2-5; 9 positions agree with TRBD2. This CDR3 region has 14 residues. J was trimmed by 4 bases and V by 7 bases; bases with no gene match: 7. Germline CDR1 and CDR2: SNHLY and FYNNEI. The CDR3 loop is CASKAGRGGETQYF. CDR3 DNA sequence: TGTGCCAGCAAGGCCGGGCGGGGGGGAGAGACCCAGTACTTC.

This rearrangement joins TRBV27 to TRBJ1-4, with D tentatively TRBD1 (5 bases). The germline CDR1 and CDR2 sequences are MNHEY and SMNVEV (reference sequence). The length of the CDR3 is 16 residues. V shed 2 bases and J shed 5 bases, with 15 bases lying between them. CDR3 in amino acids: CASSLGAGGRNEKLFF. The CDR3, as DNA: TGTGCCAGCAGTTTAGGGGCCGGGGGACGGAATGAAAAACTGTTTTTT.

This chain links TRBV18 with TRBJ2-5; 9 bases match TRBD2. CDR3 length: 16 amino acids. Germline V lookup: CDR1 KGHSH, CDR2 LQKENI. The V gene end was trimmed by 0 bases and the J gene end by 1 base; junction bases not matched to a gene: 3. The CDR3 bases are TGTGCCAGCTCACCACCGCGGGGGGGCCTCCAAGAGACCCAGTACTTC. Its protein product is CASSPPRGGLQETQYF. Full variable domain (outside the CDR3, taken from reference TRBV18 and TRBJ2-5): NAGVMQNPRHLVRRRGQEARLRCSPMKGHSHVYWYRQLPEEGLKFMVYLQKENIIDESGMPKERFSAEFPKEGPSILRIQQVVRGDSAAYFCASSPPRGGLQETQYFGPGTRLLVL.

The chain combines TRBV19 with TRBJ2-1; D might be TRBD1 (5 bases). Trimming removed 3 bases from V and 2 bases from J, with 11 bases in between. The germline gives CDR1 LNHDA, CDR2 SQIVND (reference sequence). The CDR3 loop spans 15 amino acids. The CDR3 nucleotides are TGTGCCAGTAGTATTGTGTCAGGGACCTACAATGAGCAGTTCTTC. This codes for CASSIVSGTYNEQFF.

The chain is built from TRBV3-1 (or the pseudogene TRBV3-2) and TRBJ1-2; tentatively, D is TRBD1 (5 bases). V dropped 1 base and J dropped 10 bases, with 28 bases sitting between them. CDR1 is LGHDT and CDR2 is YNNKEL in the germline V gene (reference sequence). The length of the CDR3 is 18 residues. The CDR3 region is CASSQGFAGNDPNFYYTF. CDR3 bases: TGTGCCAGCAGCCAAGGTTTCGCAGGGAATGATCCTAATTTTTACTACACCTTC.

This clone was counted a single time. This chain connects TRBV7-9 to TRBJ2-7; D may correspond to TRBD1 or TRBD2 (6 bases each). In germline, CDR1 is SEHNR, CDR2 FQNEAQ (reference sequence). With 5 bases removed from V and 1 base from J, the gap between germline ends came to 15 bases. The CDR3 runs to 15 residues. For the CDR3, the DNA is TGTGCCAGCAGCCTACAGGGAGGTGGGTCCTACGAGCAGTACTTC. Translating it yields CASSLQGGGSYEQYF.

The CDR3 DNA follows: TGTGCCAGCAGCTTAGCGCTGGGGGTGAGCTCCTACAATGAGCAGTTCTTC. It codes for CASSLALGVSSYNEQFF. The chain is built from TRBV7-9 and TRBJ2-1; TRBD1 or TRBD2 may be the D gene (5 bases each). V gave up 0 bases and J gave up 0 bases, with 12 bases separating them. The CDR3 has 17 residues. The germline V gene encodes CDR1 SEHNR and CDR2 FQNEAQ (reference sequence).

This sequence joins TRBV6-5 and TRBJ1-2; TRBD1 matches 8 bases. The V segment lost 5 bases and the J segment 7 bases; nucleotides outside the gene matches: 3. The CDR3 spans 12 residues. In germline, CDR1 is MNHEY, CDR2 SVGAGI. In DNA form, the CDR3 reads TGTGCCAGCAGTCGGACAGGGCTTGGCTACACCTTC. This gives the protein CASSRTGLGYTF.

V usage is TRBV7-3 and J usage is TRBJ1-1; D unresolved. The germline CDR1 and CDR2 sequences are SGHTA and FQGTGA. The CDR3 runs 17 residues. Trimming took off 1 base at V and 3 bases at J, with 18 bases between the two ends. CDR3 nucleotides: TGTGCCAGCAGCTTAATCCCCGACGGGCCGAGGGACACTGAAGCTTTCTTT. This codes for CASSLIPDGPRDTEAFF.